The clone carrying this T cell receptor beta chain came up a few times. Its matching antigen is unknown. These data originate in a study of blood T cells in healthy people across ages. Study summary: Template switching recovered approximately one barcoded beta molecule for every two T cells. General study findings and limits: TCR beta diversity tracked closely with naive T cell percentage.

The CDR3 covers 16 residues. V dropped 5 bases and J dropped 5; count of bases not matched to a gene: 10. The use of a sample-barcoded 5' primer and a J-beta primer mix characterized a second PCR of about 7 to 12 cycles. Each of the cDNA molecules was tagged by a template-switch adaptor with 12 random nucleotides. TCRdb analysed the 5' RACE reads with MiXCR anew, one entry per CDR3 protein. The sample lists over a million distinct CDR3 sequences; more than 35% were seen once. The specimen sequenced was blood. The TCR originated in a woman aged 55-70 years in good health. The chain is built from TRBV12-3 or TRBV12-4 and TRBJ2-5, with 11 bases identical to TRBD1. CDR3 nucleotides: TGTGCCAGCAGTCGTGGGGACAGGGGGTATAGCGAGACCCAGTACTTC. Protein sequence: CASSRGDRGYSETQYF.